This T cell receptor beta chain was sequenced for a study of a mutant IDH1 vaccine in newly diagnosed glioma. Turning to the study itself: Onset of vaccination occurred 4-6 weeks following radiotherapy alone, or with temozolomide cycles. Treated patients showed a male proportion of approximately 62%, a female proportion of approximately 38%, and a mean age of approximately 40 years. Every participant had undergone radiotherapy, temozolomide, or both before, and most underwent both.

Concerning this clone: The target antigen is unknown.

V lost 0 bases to trimming and J lost 2 bases, with 8 bases between them. The germline V gene has CDR1 SGHTA and CDR2 FQGNSA. CDR3 length equals 14 residues. TCRdb's copy holds only in-frame clones and misses some; the assay was immunoSEQ multiplex PCR. Here the sample spans over 50,000 clones, 90% being singletons. The time point is: week 5, during vaccination. Topical imiquimod was applied with each vaccine dose, which held 300 ug of mutant IDH1 20-mer peptide. Study-wide results and caveats: Pseudoprogression appears to have had no connection to changes in top peripheral T cell clonotypes.

The receptor was derived from a middle-aged woman with glioma. V is TRBV7-2 and J is TRBJ2-7, with D maybe TRBD1 (6 bases). Sequenced here: PBMCs, sampled from a glioma patient whose treatment included an IDH1 peptide vaccine. The CDR3 nucleotides read TGTGCCAGCAGCTTAGCCAGGGGAGCCTACGAGCAGTACTTC. Amino acids: CASSLARGAYEQYF.